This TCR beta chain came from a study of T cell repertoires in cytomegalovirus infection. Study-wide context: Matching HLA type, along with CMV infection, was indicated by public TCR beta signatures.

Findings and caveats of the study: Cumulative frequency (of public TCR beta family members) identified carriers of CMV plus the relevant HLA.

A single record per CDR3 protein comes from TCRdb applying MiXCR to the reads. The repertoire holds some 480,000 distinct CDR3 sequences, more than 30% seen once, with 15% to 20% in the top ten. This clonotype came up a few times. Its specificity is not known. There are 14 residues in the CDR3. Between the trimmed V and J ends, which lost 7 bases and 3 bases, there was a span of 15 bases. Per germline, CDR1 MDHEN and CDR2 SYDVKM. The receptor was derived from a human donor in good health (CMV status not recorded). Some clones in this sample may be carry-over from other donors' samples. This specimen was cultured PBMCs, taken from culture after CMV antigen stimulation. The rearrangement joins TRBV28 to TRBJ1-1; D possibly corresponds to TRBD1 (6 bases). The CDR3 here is CASTAAGAYTEAFF. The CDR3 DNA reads TGTGCCAGCACAGCGGCAGGGGCGTACACTGAAGCTTTCTTT.